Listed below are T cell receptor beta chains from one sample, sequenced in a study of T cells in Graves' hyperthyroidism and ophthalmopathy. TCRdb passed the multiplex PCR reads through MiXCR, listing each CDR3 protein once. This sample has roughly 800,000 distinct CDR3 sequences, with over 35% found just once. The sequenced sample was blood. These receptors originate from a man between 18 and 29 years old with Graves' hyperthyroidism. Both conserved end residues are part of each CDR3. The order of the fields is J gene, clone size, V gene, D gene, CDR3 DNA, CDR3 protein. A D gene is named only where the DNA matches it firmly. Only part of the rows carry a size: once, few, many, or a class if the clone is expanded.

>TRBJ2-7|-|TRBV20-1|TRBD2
TGCAGTGCTCCCCGTGGCGGGGGGGGCCTGGACGAGCAGTACTTC
CSAPRGGGGLDEQYF
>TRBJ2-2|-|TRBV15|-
TGTGCCACCAGCAGAGGAGAGGGGTGGATGAACACCGGGGAGCTGTTTTTT
CATSRGEGWMNTGELFF
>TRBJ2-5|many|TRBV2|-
TGTGCCAGCTCCTTTCGGACAGAGACCCAGTACTTC
CASSFRTETQYF
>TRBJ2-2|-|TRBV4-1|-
TGCGCCAGCACCCCAGGGGTCGAGGCCGGGGAGCTGTTTTTT
CASTPGVEAGELFF
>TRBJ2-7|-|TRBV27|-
TGTGCCAGCACCCCTGTATGGGGCACGAGCGAGCAGTACTTC
CASTPVWGTSEQYF
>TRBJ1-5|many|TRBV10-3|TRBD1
TGTGCCACCGGACAGGGGAAAGATCAGCCCCAGCATTTT
CATGQGKDQPQHF
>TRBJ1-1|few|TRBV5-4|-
TGTGCCAGCAGCTTATTCGTTGGGACTGAAGCTTTCTTT
CASSLFVGTEAFF
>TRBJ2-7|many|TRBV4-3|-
TGCGCCAGCAGCCATGAGCTTGGGGGATCGAACGAGCAGTACTTC
CASSHELGGSNEQYF
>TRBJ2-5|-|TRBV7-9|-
TGTGCCAGCGACGAGGGATGGAGTGTGCCCGACTTC
CASDEGWSVPDF
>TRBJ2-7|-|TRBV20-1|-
TGCAGTGCTAGAGAGGCGGTAATGGCCTACGAGCAGTACTTC
CSAREAVMAYEQYF
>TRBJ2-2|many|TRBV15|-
TGTGCCACCAGCAACCCGACAGTAACCGGGGAGCTGTTTTTT
CATSNPTVTGELFF
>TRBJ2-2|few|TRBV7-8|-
TGTGCCAGCAGATTACTCCGGGACACGAACACCGGGGAGCTGTTTTTT
CASRLLRDTNTGELFF
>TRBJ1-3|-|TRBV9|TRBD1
TGTGCCAGCAGCGTGGATGGACAGGGATCTGGAAACACCATATATTTT
CASSVDGQGSGNTIYF
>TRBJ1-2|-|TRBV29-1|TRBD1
TGCAGCCAAGATTGGACAGGGGTTTATGGCTACACCTTC
CSQDWTGVYGYTF
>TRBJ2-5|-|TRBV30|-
TGTGCCTGGAGTGCCGGGGTTGAGACCCAGTACTTC
CAWSAGVETQYF
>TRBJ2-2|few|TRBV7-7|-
TGTGCTAGCAGCTTAGCCGGGGGCTCCGGGGAGCTGTTTTTT
CASSLAGGSGELFF
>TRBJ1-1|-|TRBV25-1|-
TGTGCCAGCAGTTTCCGCCCCCCCGGGGTGAACACTGAAGCTTTCTTT
CASSFRPPGVNTEAFF
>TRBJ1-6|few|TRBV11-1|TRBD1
TGTGCCAGCAGTTTGTCAGGGGGCGAGGATAATTCACCCCTCCACTTT
CASSLSGGEDNSPLHF
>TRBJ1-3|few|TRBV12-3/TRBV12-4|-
TGTGCCAGCAGTTACACAAACACCATATATTTT
CASSYTNTIYF
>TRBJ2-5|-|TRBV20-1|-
TGCAGTGCTAGAGGCCAGGGGAGCTTAGAGACCCAGTACTTC
CSARGQGSLETQYF
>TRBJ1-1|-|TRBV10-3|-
TGTGCCATCAGTGAGATCCGCTTTCAGAACACTGAAGCTTTCTTT
CAISEIRFQNTEAFF
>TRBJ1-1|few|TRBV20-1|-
TGCAGTGCTCACAGCACTTTATTGGGAGCTTTCTTT
CSAHSTLLGAFF